This T cell receptor (beta chain) was profiled in a study of blood T cell repertoires in COVID-19. Source study methods: Cell counts per sample came from amplifying reference gene primers. Repertoires were generated with immunoSEQ multiplex PCR, while TCRdb's copy carries only in-frame clones and drops some. Clone size and V and J calls were adopted from that table, with D and trimming inferred from the DNA. Of about 98,000 clones listed, around 90% are singletons. Source material: peripheral blood. The sequence derives from a man between 65 and 85 years old with acute or convalescent COVID-19.

CDR3 residues: CASSKGEGGGYGYTF. The CDR3 DNA reads TGTGCCAGCAGCAAAGGGGAAGGGGGTGGTTATGGCTACACCTTC. The chain employs TRBV21-1 and TRBJ1-2; the tabulated D call, TRBD1, remains unverified against the DNA. TRBV21-1 corresponds to a pseudogene. The CDR3 is 15 residues long.